This T cell receptor (beta chain) is drawn from a study of blood T cell repertoires in COVID-19. Original data processing: By means of reference gene primer amplification, nucleated cell counts were estimated. Data came from immunoSEQ multiplex PCR; TCRdb stores just in-frame clones and leaves some out. V and J calls and clone size come straight from that table; D and trimming were deduced from the DNA. The table has about 210,000 clones, 70% to 90% seen once; the top ten hold about 2.5%. In germline, CDR1 is DFQATT, CDR2 SNEGSKA (reference sequence). This CDR3 is 14 amino acids long. The V and J ends lost 3 bases and 1 base respectively, with 13 bases between them.

This clonotype originated in a woman between 70 and 85 years old with COVID-19, enrolled during active disease. The source material was peripheral blood. V and J are TRBV20-1 and TRBJ2-7, with D unclear. CDR3 region: CSASRRTTSYEQYF. CDR3 nucleotides: TGCAGTGCTAGTAGGAGAACTACTTCCTACGAGCAGTACTTC.